This T cell receptor (beta chain) was captured by sequencing in a study of CD8+CD57+ T cells in acquired aplastic anemia. Study details: The study obtained an average of 3.2 ug of DNA from sorted CD4+ and CD8+ cells. Study-wide results and limits: Patients had approximately 30 CD8+ CDR3 sequences in common with controls (the shared set). A significant difference in CD8+ Simpson's diversity between patients and controls was not found.

Flow cytometry had shown expanded CD8+CD57+ cells in the patients chosen for sequencing. At blood sampling, none of the patients had yet received therapy. Between the trimmed V and J ends, which lost 1 base and 3 bases, there was a span of 9 bases. Germline V gene sequence: CDR1 DFQATT, CDR2 SNEGSKA (reference sequence). This CDR3 region has 13 residues. This clonotype was observed many times. The antigen remains unidentified. Genomic DNA, serving as template, underwent TCR beta VDJ and CDR3 profiling. TCRdb re-analysed the reads in MiXCR, keeping a single row per CDR3 protein. The sample holds 100,000 to 150,000 distinct CDR3 sequences; about 40% are singletons and the top ten take over 2%.

Sequencing was carried out using sorted CD4+, CD8+, or CD8+CD57+ T cells (not recorded which) from PBMCs. The receptor comes from a human donor with aplastic anemia. V and J are TRBV20-1 and TRBJ1-1; D possibly corresponds to TRBD1 (6 bases). CDR3 in DNA: TGCAGTGCTAGAGTTACAGGGTACACTGAAGCTTTCTTT. Its protein is CSARVTGYTEAFF.